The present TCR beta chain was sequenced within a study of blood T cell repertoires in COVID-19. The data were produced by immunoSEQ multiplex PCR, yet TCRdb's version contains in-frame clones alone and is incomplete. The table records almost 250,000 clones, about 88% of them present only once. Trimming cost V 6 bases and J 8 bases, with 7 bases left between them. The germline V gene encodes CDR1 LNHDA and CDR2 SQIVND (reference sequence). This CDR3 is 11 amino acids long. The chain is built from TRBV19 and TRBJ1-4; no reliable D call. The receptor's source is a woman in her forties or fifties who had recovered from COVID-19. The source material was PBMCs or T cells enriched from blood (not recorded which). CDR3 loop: CASSFEEKLFF. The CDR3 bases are TGTGCCAGTAGCTTCGAGGAAAAACTGTTTTTT.